The 28 T cell receptor beta chains below all came from one sample that was sequenced in a study of cytomegalovirus exposure and HLA in healthy donors. It was with 60 Vbeta and 13 Jbeta primers that the PCR ran. The method was immunoSEQ multiplex PCR; TCRdb's version includes in-frame clones alone and lacks a portion of them. The table records 120,000 or so clones, 10% of them present only once. What was sequenced was PBMCs. These receptor sequences come from a woman aged 18-29 years in good health and CMV-seropositive.

Written as DNA, the CDR3 is TGTGCCAGCAGTGAACCCCCATCTAGACAGGATGGCTACACCTTC. It yields the protein CASSEPPSRQDGYTF. The chain joins TRBV2 to TRBJ1-2, with TRBD1 as a possible D gene (6 bases). V gave up 2 bases and J gave up 6 bases, with 16 bases separating them. The CDR3 consists of 15 residues. Germline values: CDR1 SNHLY, CDR2 FYNNEI.

The chain carries TRBV25-1 and TRBJ1-2, with 8 bases lining up with TRBD1. Germline V gene lookup returns CDR1 MGHDK and CDR2 SYGVNS. This CDR3 spans 15 amino acids. V shed 2 bases, J shed 9 bases, and the junction held 11 bases outside the gene matches. The DNA of the CDR3 is TGTGCCAGCAGTGAACTGACAGGGGTGGTGGTTAGCTACACCTTC. It encodes CASSELTGVVVSYTF.

This clone occurred many times. The chain combines TRBV6-6 with TRBJ1-2, with 8 nucleotides matching TRBD1. The CDR3 is 15 residues long. The germline V gene encodes CDR1 MNHNY and CDR2 SVGAGI (reference sequence). Losses at the gene ends were 2 bases for V and 8 bases for J; bases not matched to a gene: 10. Written as DNA, the CDR3 is TGTGCCAGCAGTTACGGTGACAGGGGCGATGGCGGCTACACCTTC. Protein: CASSYGDRGDGGYTF.

The CDR3 DNA reads as TGTGCCAGCAGTTTAGTTGGAGACTACGGGGCCAACGTCCTGACTTTC. This encodes CASSLVGDYGANVLTF. This chain connects TRBV6-5 to TRBJ2-6, with D maybe TRBD2 (5 bases). Per the germline V gene, CDR1 is MNHEY and CDR2 is SVGAGI. This CDR3 spans 16 amino acids. Trimming stripped 4 bases from V and 4 bases from J, with 14 bases between.

This clone has a handful of counts. The junction and the germline gene differ at one end; a read error may be behind it. The chain has TRBV7-7 and TRBJ2-3; possibly TRBD1 or TRBD2 for D (5 bases each). The CDR3 covers 13 residues. Germline V gene data show CDR1 as SSHAT and CDR2 as FNYEAQ (reference sequence). As DNA, the CDR3 is TGTGCTAGCAGCTTAGGGGAGCTAGATACGCAGTATTTT. It encodes CASSLGELDTQYF.

This clone was observed a few times. An end of the junction differs from the germline gene, which may be a read error. The chain couples TRBV29-1 to TRBJ2-1, with TRBD2 identical over 16 bases. This CDR3 spans 14 amino acids. The germline V gene has CDR1 SQVTM and CDR2 ANQGSEA. CDR3 sequence reads: CSVEGTSGRDEQFF. The CDR3 nucleotides are TGCAGCGTCGAAGGGACTAGCGGGAGGGATGAGCAGTTCTTC.

This clone was counted a few times. At one end, the junction sequence differs from germline, possibly due to a read error. CDR3 region: CASSFNYGQQETQYF. The CDR3 nucleotides are TGTGCTAGCAGCTTCAATTATGGACAGCAAGAGACCCAGTACTTC. The chain recombines TRBV7-7 with TRBJ2-5; possibly TRBD1 for D (6 bases). Germline lookup yields CDR1 SSHAT and CDR2 FNYEAQ (reference sequence). This CDR3 comprises 15 residues.

This clone came up a few times. The chain is built from TRBV5-6 and TRBJ2-7, with D perhaps matching TRBD2 (5 bases). In germline, CDR1 is SGHDT, CDR2 YYEEEE. Trimming took off 2 bases at V and 7 bases at J, with 13 bases between the two ends. The CDR3 is 13 residues long. CDR3 in amino acids: CASSFSYPGEQYF. For the CDR3, the DNA is TGTGCCAGCAGCTTTAGCTACCCGGGGGAGCAGTACTTC. The full variable domain, completed using reference TRBV5-6 and TRBJ2-7, is DAGVTQSPTHLIKTRGQQVTLRCSPKSGHDTVSWYQQALGQGPQFIFQYYEEEERQRGNFPDRFSGHQFPNYSSELNVNALLLGDSALYLCASSFSYPGEQYFGPGTRLTVT.

This chain connects TRBV7-2 to TRBJ1-1; possibly TRBD1 for D (5 bases). The CDR3 is 14 residues long. The germline gives CDR1 SGHTA, CDR2 FQGNSA. V was clipped by 5 bases and J by 4 bases, with 14 bases between them. The CDR3 bases are TGTGCCAGCAGCCAGGGCTGGGGGGGCACTGAAGCTTTCTTT. This translates into CASSQGWGGTEAFF.

This clone was counted between two and nine times. The CDR3: CASSLTRTSGRAIYEQYF. CDR3 bases: TGTGCCAGCAGCTTGACCCGGACTAGCGGGAGGGCCATCTACGAGCAGTACTTC. The chain is built from TRBV5-6 and TRBJ2-7; 15 bases align to TRBD2. Germline V gene sequence: CDR1 SGHDT, CDR2 YYEEEE. The CDR3 has 18 amino acids. J gave up 3 bases and V 1 base, and 8 bases lay outside the gene matches.

The CDR3 reads CASSIPPATGYNEQFF. In nucleotides, the CDR3 is TGTGCCAGTAGTATACCCCCGGCAACGGGCTACAATGAGCAGTTCTTC. The chain recombines TRBV19 with TRBJ2-1; D is unclear. Trimming took off 2 bases at V and 3 bases at J, with 14 bases between the two ends. The germline gives CDR1 LNHDA, CDR2 SQIVND (reference sequence). The CDR3 extends over 16 amino acids.

The table lists this clone with a few counts. The rearrangement links TRBV6-5 to TRBJ2-1; D not certain. The CDR3 covers 13 residues. V gave up 8 bases and J gave up 2 bases, with 10 bases separating them. Germline values: CDR1 MNHEY, CDR2 SVGAGI. The CDR3 loop reads CASGNRAYNEQFF. CDR3 coding DNA: TGTGCCAGCGGAAACAGAGCCTACAATGAGCAGTTCTTC.

This clone was seen a handful of times. The V and J genes are TRBV5-1 and TRBJ2-2; maybe TRBD1 (5 bases). Germline V gene sequence: CDR1 SGHRS, CDR2 YFSETQ. CDR3 size: 14 residues. The ends were cut back, 3 bases at V and 2 bases at J, with 8 bases in the middle. The CDR3, as DNA: TGCGCCAGCAGCTCGCAGGGTAACACCGGGGAGCTGTTTTTT. It codes for CASSSQGNTGELFF.

This clone was counted between two and nine times. The J gene is TRBJ2-6, the V gene TRBV6-1; TRBD1 is a possible D gene (6 bases). CDR1 and CDR2 (germline): MNHNS, SASEGT. The germline V and J ends were trimmed by 4 bases and 0 bases, with 7 bases remaining between them. The CDR3 has 15 amino acids. The CDR3 DNA sequence: TGTGCCAGCAGTGGAGGGGGCTCTGGGGCCAACGTCCTGACTTTC. This codes for CASSGGGSGANVLTF.

Written as DNA, the CDR3 is TGTGCCAGCAGCCCGAACTACGCTGAGGAGCAGTACTTC. The encoded protein is CASSPNYAEEQYF. This chain connects TRBV7-6 to TRBJ2-7; D is uncertain. The ends were cut back, 5 bases at V and 7 bases at J, with 15 bases in the middle. This CDR3 region has 13 residues. CDR1 is SGHVS, CDR2 FNYEAQ, per germline. The whole variable domain, filled in from reference TRBV7-6 and TRBJ2-7, reads GAGVSQSPRYKVTKRGQDVALRCDPISGHVSLYWYRQALGQGPEFLTYFNYEAQQDKSGLPNDRFSAERPEGSISTLTIQRTEQRDSAMYRCASSPNYAEEQYFGPGTRLTVT.

This clone was observed a few times. Germline and junction disagree at one end, which may indicate a read error. The chain uses TRBV5-1 and TRBJ1-1; the D is unclear. This CDR3 spans 11 amino acids. Germline V CDR1 and CDR2: SGHRS, YFSETQ. The CDR3 bases are TGCGCCAGCAGCGCGAACACTAAAGCTTTCTTT. Encoded protein: CASSANTKAFF.

V usage is TRBV28 and J usage is TRBJ1-1; TRBD1 is a possible D gene (6 bases). Germline CDR1 MDHEN, CDR2 SYDVKM. The V end was cut by 1 base, the J end by 10 bases, with 19 bases between. The CDR3 has 15 residues. Here the CDR3 reads CASSLLAGVSGGAFF. The CDR3 coding sequence is TGTGCCAGCAGTTTATTGGCAGGGGTGAGTGGTGGAGCTTTCTTT.

This chain connects TRBV11-3 to TRBJ2-2, with 12 bases identical to TRBD2. This CDR3 region has 16 residues. CDR1 is SGHNT and CDR2 is YENEEA in the germline V gene. With 7 bases clipped from V and 3 bases from J, the junction kept 6 bases outside the gene matches. The CDR3 sequence is CASTTRLAGDTGELFF. The CDR3 nucleotides are TGTGCCAGCACAACGCGACTAGCGGGAGACACCGGGGAGCTGTTTTTT.

This clone has a handful of counts. The chain uses TRBV7-9 and TRBJ2-3; 10 bases fit TRBD2. Germline V gene sequence: CDR1 SEHNR, CDR2 FQNEAQ (reference sequence). The V gene end was trimmed by 5 bases and the J gene end by 2 bases; junction bases not matched to a gene: 4. CDR3 size: 15 residues. The CDR3 bases are TGTGCCAGCAGCCCAGGACTAGCGGACACAGATACGCAGTATTTT. This gives the protein CASSPGLADTDTQYF.

Only a few counts were recorded for this clone. The chain employs TRBV27 and TRBJ1-2; a weak D match, TRBD1 (5 bases). The germline V gene encodes CDR1 MNHEY and CDR2 SMNVEV (reference sequence). The V end was cut by 6 bases, the J end by 5 bases, with 13 bases between. This CDR3 spans 13 amino acids. The CDR3 nucleotides read TGTGCCAGCAGGCCAGGGTTAAGATATGGCTACACCTTC. Amino acids: CASRPGLRYGYTF.

This clone was seen only a few times. CDR3 amino acids: CASSPERGMNTEAFF. The CDR3 DNA reads TGTGCCAGCAGTCCCGAGAGGGGGATGAACACTGAAGCTTTCTTT. This chain connects TRBV6-1 to TRBJ1-1; tentative D call: TRBD1 (6 bases). Trimming removed 5 bases from V and 0 bases from J, with 13 bases in between. The CDR3 has 15 amino acids. Per germline, CDR1 MNHNS and CDR2 SASEGT.

This clone was counted between two and nine times. The chain links TRBV6-1 to TRBJ2-7; a possible D gene is TRBD2 (5 bases). Germline-derived CDR1 and CDR2 are MNHNS and SASEGT. The CDR3 consists of 16 residues. The V end was cut by 1 base, the J end by 4 bases, with 17 bases between. This CDR3 is CASSEGPDPRAYEQYF. In DNA, the CDR3 is TGTGCCAGCAGTGAAGGGCCAGATCCGAGGGCGTACGAGCAGTACTTC.

About this clone itself: The sample contains more than one DNA sequence encoding this CDR3. This sequence joins TRBV5-4 and TRBJ2-2; a possible D gene is TRBD1 (5 bases). Trimming removed 4 bases from V and 5 bases from J, with 6 bases in between. The germline gives CDR1 SGHNT, CDR2 YYREEE (reference sequence). This CDR3 has 12 residues. The chain's CDR3 is CASSPGTGELFF. CDR3 DNA: TGTGCCAGCAGCCCAGGGACCGGGGAGCTGTTTTTT.

This clone was detected only a few times. The J gene is TRBJ1-2, the V gene TRBV29-1; TRBD1 matches at 8 bases. The V gene end was trimmed by 6 bases and the J gene end by 4 bases; junction bases not matched to a gene: 10. The CDR3 is made up of 14 amino acids. The germline V gene has CDR1 SQVTM and CDR2 ANQGSEA. The CDR3 DNA reads TGCAGCGTGGCCGGGACAGGATCGACCTATGGCTACACCTTC. It encodes CSVAGTGSTYGYTF. The variable domain in full, with the rest retrieved from reference TRBV29-1 and TRBJ1-2, is SAVISQKPSRDICQRGTSLTIQCQVDSQVTMMFWYRQQPGQSLTLIATANQGSEATYESGFVIDKFPISRPNLTFSTLTVSNMSPEDSSIYLCSVAGTGSTYGYTFGSGTRLTVV.

This clone showed up just a few times. As DNA, the CDR3 is TGTGCCAGCAGCTTAGAAGGGACAGAGATATACGAGCAGTACTTC. This codes for CASSLEGTEIYEQYF. The rearrangement uses TRBV11-2 and TRBJ2-7, with TRBD1 matching over 7 bases. The CDR3 has 15 residues. Germline V CDR1 and CDR2: SGHAT, FQNNGV. V shed 0 bases, J shed 4 bases, and the junction held 6 bases outside the gene matches. The full variable domain, with the rest looked up from reference TRBV11-2 and TRBJ2-7, is EAGVAQSPRYKIIEKRQSVAFWCNPISGHATLYWYQQILGQGPKLLIQFQNNGVVDDSQLPKDRFSAERLKGVDSTLKIQPAKLEDSAVYLCASSLEGTEIYEQYFGPGTRLTVT.

The J gene is TRBJ1-2, the V gene TRBV30; the match to TRBD1 covers 9 bases. The length of the CDR3 is 15 residues. V was pared by 1 base and J by 8 bases, with 11 bases of the junction left unmatched. Germline V gene lookup returns CDR1 GTSNPN and CDR2 SVGIG (reference sequence). CDR3 amino acids: CAWSDGDREGYGYTF. Written as DNA, the CDR3 is TGTGCCTGGAGTGATGGGGACAGGGAGGGATACGGCTACACCTTC. Full variable domain (remainder filled in from reference TRBV30 and TRBJ1-2): SQTIHQWPATLVQPVGSPLSLECTVEGTSNPNLYWYRQAAGRGLQLLFYSVGIGQISSEVPQNLSASRPQDRQFILSSKKLLLSDSGFYLCAWSDGDREGYGYTFGSGTRLTVV.

This chain joins TRBV19 and TRBJ1-2; a possible D gene is TRBD1 (6 bases). The length of the CDR3 is 15 residues. Deletions cut 8 bases from V and 0 bases from J, with 16 bases between. Germline lookup yields CDR1 LNHDA and CDR2 SQIVND (reference sequence). The CDR3 sequence: CASQEKGQTNYGYTF. DNA for the CDR3: TGTGCCAGTCAGGAAAAGGGACAAACTAACTATGGCTACACCTTC.

This clone was recorded at least ten times. This chain connects TRBV29-1 to TRBJ1-5, with no clear D. V lost 2 bases and J 7 bases, leaving 12 bases between the germline ends. Germline values: CDR1 SQVTM, CDR2 ANQGSEA. The CDR3 totals 13 residues. CDR3 protein: CSVESQDGQPQHF. In DNA, the CDR3 is TGCAGCGTTGAAAGTCAGGATGGACAGCCCCAGCATTTT.